One sample yielded the 21 T cell receptor beta chains listed below, sequenced in a study of T cell responses to AZD1222 COVID-19 vaccine. Libraries were prepared by immunoSEQ multiplex PCR; TCRdb keeps only in-frame clonotypes and omits some of them. There are some 120,000 clones in the sample; 80% to 90% occur only once, and approximately 8.8% lies in the top ten. The material sequenced was peripheral blood, taken on day 0 of AZD1222 vaccination. The receptors here all came from an adult in good health.

V and J are TRBV7-2 and TRBJ1-2; tentative D call: TRBD1 (5 bases). V dropped 5 bases and J dropped 8 bases, with 12 bases sitting between them. From germline, CDR1 is SGHTA and CDR2 FQGNSA. CDR3 length: 12 residues. The CDR3: CASSPVGEGYTF. For the CDR3, the DNA is TGTGCCAGCAGCCCGGTGGGGGAGGGCTACACCTTC.

V usage is TRBV13 and J usage is TRBJ2-1; 8 nucleotides line up with TRBD1. The CDR3 length is 16 residues. Germline values: CDR1 PRHDT, CDR2 FYEKMQ (reference sequence). The trim removed 3 bases at V and 2 bases at J, leaving 6 bases unmatched. The CDR3 DNA reads TGTGCCAGCAGCTTCTACGGGACAGGAGCCTACAATGAGCAGTTCTTC. Protein sequence: CASSFYGTGAYNEQFF.

This clone occurred many times. The CDR3 spells CASSQDWVGTEAFF. DNA for the CDR3: TGTGCCAGCAGCCAAGACTGGGTTGGCACTGAAGCTTTCTTT. This chain connects TRBV4-2 to TRBJ1-1, with D uncertain. Trimming shortened V by 0 bases and J by 4 bases, and 9 bases separated the two germline ends. CDR1 is LGHNA and CDR2 is YNFKEQ in the germline V gene. CDR3 size: 14 residues.

The chain recombines TRBV28 with TRBJ2-7, with D possibly TRBD2 on 6 matching bases. Germline V CDR1 and CDR2: MDHEN, SYDVKM. This CDR3 spans 15 amino acids. V was pared by 5 bases and J by 2 bases, with 16 bases between. CDR3 in amino acids: CASSPTGTGTYEQYF. The CDR3 DNA follows: TGTGCCAGCAGTCCGACCGGGACTGGGACCTACGAGCAGTACTTC.

The V call is TRBV14, the J call TRBJ2-2; D gene uncertain. Trimming removed 1 base at V and 4 bases at J, with 4 bases between. CDR1 is SGHDN and CDR2 is FVKESK in the germline V gene. CDR3 length equals 13 residues. CDR3 in amino acids: CASSQVPTGELFF. CDR3 coding DNA: TGTGCCAGCAGCCAAGTCCCCACCGGGGAGCTGTTTTTT.

The chain recombines TRBV7-9 with TRBJ2-7; D not resolved. The CDR3 length is 14 residues. The germline V gene has CDR1 SEHNR and CDR2 FQNEAQ (reference sequence). Trimming took off 1 base at V and 2 bases at J, with 9 bases between the two ends. This chain's CDR3 is CASSLGWDPYEQYF. The DNA for the CDR3 is TGTGCCAGCAGCTTAGGATGGGATCCCTACGAGCAGTACTTC.

The CDR3 spells CASSYATSGSIEQFF. The CDR3 DNA reads as TGTGCCAGCAGTTACGCGACTAGCGGGAGCATTGAGCAGTTCTTC. The chain is built from TRBV6-5 and TRBJ2-1; TRBD2 matches 12 bases. The CDR3 is 15 amino acids. Trimming at V came to 2 bases and at J to 9 bases, leaving 5 bases not matched to a gene. CDR1 MNHEY and CDR2 SVGAGI come from the germline V gene.

The chain employs TRBV29-1 and TRBJ1-1; TRBD1 matches 9 bases. The germline V gene encodes CDR1 SQVTM and CDR2 ANQGSEA. The CDR3 runs 13 residues. With 5 bases clipped from V and 11 bases from J, the junction kept 12 bases outside the gene matches. The CDR3: CSVTPGQGIRAFF. The CDR3 nucleotides are TGCAGCGTTACCCCGGGACAGGGAATCAGGGCTTTCTTT.

The chain combines TRBV18 with TRBJ2-7; weak D call: TRBD1 (6 bases). The V and J ends lost 6 bases and 6 bases respectively, with 24 bases between them. Germline V lookup: CDR1 KGHSH, CDR2 LQKENI. This CDR3 is built from 16 residues. CDR3 in amino acids: CASSVRARQDFGEQYF. As DNA, the CDR3 is TGTGCCAGCTCCGTTAGAGCTCGACAGGATTTTGGCGAGCAGTACTTC. Full variable domain (remainder filled in from reference TRBV18 and TRBJ2-7): NAGVMQNPRHLVRRRGQEARLRCSPMKGHSHVYWYRQLPEEGLKFMVYLQKENIIDESGMPKERFSAEFPKEGPSILRIQQVVRGDSAAYFCASSVRARQDFGEQYFGPGTRLTVT.

DNA for the CDR3: TGTGCCAGCAGCCTAGCCCAGGGGGCTGGCTACACCTTC. Protein product: CASSLAQGAGYTF. The chain has TRBV12-3 or TRBV12-4 and TRBJ1-2, with 8 bases matching TRBD1. V was pared by 6 bases and J by 7 bases, with 7 bases of the junction left unmatched. The CDR3 extends over 13 amino acids.

The chain is built from TRBV27 and TRBJ1-2, with TRBD1 as a possible D gene (5 bases). V lost 5 bases and J lost 5, with 15 bases in between. The CDR3 contains 14 residues. Germline V gene sequence: CDR1 MNHEY, CDR2 SMNVEV (reference sequence). CDR3 in amino acids: CASSPVGGAYGYTF. DNA for the CDR3: TGTGCCAGCAGTCCCGTGGGGGGAGCTTATGGCTACACCTTC.

In its sample, this clone was seen a few times. The chain employs TRBV9 and TRBJ2-7; D unclear. Trimming stripped 4 bases from V and 0 bases from J, with 11 bases between. This CDR3 has 14 residues. CDR1 is SGDLS, CDR2 YYNGEE, per germline. The CDR3 here is CASSPLPSSYEQYF. DNA of the CDR3: TGTGCCAGCAGCCCCTTACCTAGCTCCTACGAGCAGTACTTC.

V usage is TRBV6-1 and J usage is TRBJ2-6; D uncertain. Germline assignment: CDR1 MNHNS and CDR2 SASEGT. This CDR3 contains 18 residues. V was trimmed by 3 bases and J by 5 bases, leaving 20 bases between them. The CDR3 coding sequence is TGTGCCAGCAGTGATAAGTGCTCTATGCAAAGTCGGGCCAACGTCCTGACTTTC. Its protein is CASSDKCSMQSRANVLTF.

This clone has just one count. The junction and the germline gene differ at one end; a read error may be behind it. The V and J genes are TRBV6-5 and TRBJ1-2, with D uncertain. Per germline, CDR1 MNHEY and CDR2 SVGAGI. The CDR3 is 13 residues long. The DNA of the CDR3 is TGTGCCAGCAGCGGGAACGGGAGCCAAAAGCCTCTCTTC. Translation gives CASSGNGSQKPLF.

V usage is TRBV5-5 and J usage is TRBJ2-7, with 12 nucleotides matching TRBD2. The junction had 5 bases not matched to a gene; V was cut back by 0 bases and J by 7 bases. CDR1 and CDR2 from the germline V gene are SGHKS and YYEKEE (reference sequence). The CDR3 has 15 amino acids. The CDR3 region has the DNA TGTGCCAGCAGCTTGGGACTAGCGGGAGTAGGGGAGCAGTACTTC. Translation gives CASSLGLAGVGEQYF.

For this clone: A junction boundary mismatches the germline segment, possibly from a read error. The sample has other DNA sequences that encode this CDR3 too. The chain is built from TRBV7-8 and TRBJ1-5, with TRBD1 matching 7 bases. The CDR3 totals 14 residues. The germline CDR1 and CDR2 sequences are SGHVS and FQNEAQ. The CDR3 nucleotides read TGTGCTAGCAGCCGACAGGGAAACAATCAGCCCCAGCATTTT. Protein product: CASSRQGNNQPQHF.

This chain joins TRBV18 and TRBJ1-6; the D gene is possibly TRBD1 (5 bases). From germline, CDR1 is KGHSH and CDR2 LQKENI. This CDR3 is built from 14 residues. Trimming removed 3 bases at V and 10 bases at J, with 13 bases between. CDR3 amino acids: CASSPGGDGSPLHF. The DNA for the CDR3 is TGTGCCAGCTCACCGGGTGGGGACGGCTCACCCCTCCACTTT.

This clone was recorded a few times. The chain joins TRBV7-8 to TRBJ2-2; possibly TRBD2 for D (5 bases). Trimming shortened V by 5 bases and J by 9 bases, and 25 bases separated the two germline ends. Looked up from germline, CDR1 is SGHVS and CDR2 is FQNEAQ. The CDR3 has 17 residues. The CDR3 DNA is TGTGCCAGCAGCCCCTCTTGGAGGACTGAGCCCCGATGGGAGCTGTTTTTT. Amino acid sequence: CASSPSWRTEPRWELFF.

This rearrangement joins TRBV6-5 to TRBJ2-5; 10 bases match TRBD1. The length of the CDR3 is 16 residues. CDR1 and CDR2 from the germline V gene are MNHEY and SVGAGI. J lost 5 bases, V lost 0 bases, and 6 bases had no gene match. The CDR3 is CASSYSEGQGMETQYF. The CDR3 nucleotides read TGTGCCAGCAGTTACTCGGAGGGACAGGGGATGGAGACCCAGTACTTC.

The chain combines TRBV2 with TRBJ2-1, with 9 bases aligning to TRBD1. Germline V gene sequence: CDR1 SNHLY, CDR2 FYNNEI. The V gene end was trimmed by 6 bases and the J gene end by 4 bases; junction bases not matched to a gene: 4. This CDR3 has 14 residues. The chain's CDR3 is CASRRTGVYNEQFF. CDR3 in DNA: TGTGCCAGCAGAAGGACAGGGGTATACAATGAGCAGTTCTTC.

The J gene is TRBJ1-1, the V gene TRBV7-8, with D unresolved. Trimming shortened V by 6 bases and J by 7 bases, and 18 bases separated the two germline ends. In germline, CDR1 is SGHVS, CDR2 FQNEAQ. The CDR3 runs to 14 residues. The CDR3 DNA is TGTGCCAGCAGATCCACAGTGAAGACCCATGAAGCTTTCTTT. Its protein product is CASRSTVKTHEAFF.